This T cell receptor beta chain was profiled in a study of glioma-infiltrating T cells. Study-wide background: WHO grade II oligodendrogliomas or astrocytomas, plus non-recurrent WHO grade IV glioblastomas, were sampled.

Using RNA template, CDR3s of TCR alpha and beta were amplified with iRepertoire arm-PCR. TCRdb redid the calling of the multiplex PCR reads with MiXCR, one entry per CDR3 protein. This table has 300,000 to 400,000 distinct CDR3 sequences, more than 35% appearing once. Germline CDR1 and CDR2: SNHLY and FYNNEI. Trimming left V 8 bases short and J 1 base short, with 13 bases between. The CDR3 is 14 residues long. This sequence joins TRBV2 and TRBJ2-3; D may match TRBD1 or TRBD2 (5 bases each). The sequence was obtained from a human donor with low-grade glioma or glioblastoma, undergoing nonglioma brain surgery, or in good health (not recorded which). The sample taken for sequencing was glioma tissue, nonneoplastic brain tissue, or PBMCs (not recorded which). CDR3 residues: CASQLGTRTDTQYF. As DNA, the CDR3 is TGTGCCAGCCAACTTGGGACCCGCACAGATACGCAGTATTTT. Drawing the rest from reference TRBV2 and TRBJ2-3, the complete variable domain is EPEVTQTPSHQVTQMGQEVILRCVPISNHLYFYWYRQILGQKVEFLVSFYNNEISEKSEIFDDQFSVERPDGSNFTLKIRSTKLEDSAMYFCASQLGTRTDTQYFGPGTRLTVL.